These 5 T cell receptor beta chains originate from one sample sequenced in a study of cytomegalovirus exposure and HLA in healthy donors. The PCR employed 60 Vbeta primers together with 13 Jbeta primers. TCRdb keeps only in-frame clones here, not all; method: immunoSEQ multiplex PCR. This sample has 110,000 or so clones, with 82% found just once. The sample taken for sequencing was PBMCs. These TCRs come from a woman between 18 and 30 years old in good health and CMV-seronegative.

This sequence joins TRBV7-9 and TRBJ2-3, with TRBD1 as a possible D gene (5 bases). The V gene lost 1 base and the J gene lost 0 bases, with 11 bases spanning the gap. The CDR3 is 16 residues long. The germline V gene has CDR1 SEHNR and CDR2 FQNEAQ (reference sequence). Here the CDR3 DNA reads TGTGCCAGCAGCTTAGGCGGACACTCTAGCACAGATACGCAGTATTTT. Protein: CASSLGGHSSTDTQYF.

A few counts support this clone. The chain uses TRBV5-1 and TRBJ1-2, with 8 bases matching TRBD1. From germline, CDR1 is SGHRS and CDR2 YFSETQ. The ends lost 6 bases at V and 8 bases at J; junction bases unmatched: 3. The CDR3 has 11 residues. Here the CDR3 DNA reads TGCGCCAGCACAGGGGGCGACGGCTACACCTTC. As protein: CASTGGDGYTF.

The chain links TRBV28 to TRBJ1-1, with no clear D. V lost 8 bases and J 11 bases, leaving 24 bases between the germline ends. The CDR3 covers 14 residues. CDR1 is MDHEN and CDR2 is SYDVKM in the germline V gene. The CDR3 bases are TGTGCCAGCCTGTCCTACCCTCTTAGCTTGGCGGCTTTCTTT. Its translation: CASLSYPLSLAAFF.

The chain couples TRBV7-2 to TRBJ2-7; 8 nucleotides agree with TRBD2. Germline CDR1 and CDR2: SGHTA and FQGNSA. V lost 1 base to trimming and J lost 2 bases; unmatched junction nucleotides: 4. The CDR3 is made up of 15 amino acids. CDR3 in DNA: TGTGCCAGCAGCTTAGAGGGGCGGGGGGCCTACGAGCAGTACGTC. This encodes CASSLEGRGAYEQYV.

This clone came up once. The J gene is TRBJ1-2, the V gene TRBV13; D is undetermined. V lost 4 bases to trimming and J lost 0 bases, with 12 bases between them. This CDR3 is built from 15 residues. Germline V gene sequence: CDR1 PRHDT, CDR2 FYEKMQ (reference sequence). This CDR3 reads CASSSSQPANYGYTF. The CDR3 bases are TGTGCCAGCAGCTCATCACAGCCAGCTAACTATGGCTACACCTTC.